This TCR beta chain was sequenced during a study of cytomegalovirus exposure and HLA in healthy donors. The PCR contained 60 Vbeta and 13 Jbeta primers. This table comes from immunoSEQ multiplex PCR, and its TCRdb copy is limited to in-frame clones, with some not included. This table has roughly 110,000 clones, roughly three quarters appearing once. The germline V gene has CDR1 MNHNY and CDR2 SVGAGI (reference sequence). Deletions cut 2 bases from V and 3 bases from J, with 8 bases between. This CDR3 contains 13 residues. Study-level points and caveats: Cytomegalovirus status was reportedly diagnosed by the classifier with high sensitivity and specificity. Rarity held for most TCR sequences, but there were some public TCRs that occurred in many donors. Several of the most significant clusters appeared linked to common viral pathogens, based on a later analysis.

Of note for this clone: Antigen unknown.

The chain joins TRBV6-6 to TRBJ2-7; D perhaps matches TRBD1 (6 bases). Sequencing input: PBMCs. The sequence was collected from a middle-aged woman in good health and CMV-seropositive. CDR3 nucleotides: TGTGCCAGCAGTTACCAACAGGGCTACGAGCAGTACTTC. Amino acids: CASSYQQGYEQYF.